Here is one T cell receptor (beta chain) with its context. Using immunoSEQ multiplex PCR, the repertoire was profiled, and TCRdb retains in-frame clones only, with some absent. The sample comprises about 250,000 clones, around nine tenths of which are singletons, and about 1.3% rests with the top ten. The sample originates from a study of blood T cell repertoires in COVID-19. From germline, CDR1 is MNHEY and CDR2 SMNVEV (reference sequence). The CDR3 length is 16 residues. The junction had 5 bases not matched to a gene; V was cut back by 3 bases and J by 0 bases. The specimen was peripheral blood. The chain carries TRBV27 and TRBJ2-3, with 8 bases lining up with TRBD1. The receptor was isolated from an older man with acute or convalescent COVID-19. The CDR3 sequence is CASSFYRGTSTDTQYF. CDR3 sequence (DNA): TGTGCCAGCAGTTTTTACAGGGGGACTAGCACAGATACGCAGTATTTT.